A single sample gave rise to the 24 T cell receptor beta chains below, sequenced in a study of T cells in localized non-small cell lung cancer. Sequencing was performed with immunoSEQ multiplex PCR; in TCRdb, only in-frame clones are kept and a portion is missing. The data hold approximately 30,000 clones, with about nine tenths observed a single time. The material sequenced was peripheral blood, taken before any cancer treatment. The source is a woman aged 40-70 years with stage I lung adenocarcinoma.

In its sample, this clone was seen a few times. The chain combines TRBV29-1 with TRBJ2-7; TRBD1 might be the D (5 bases). The V gene's germline CDR1 is SQVTM and CDR2 ANQGSEA. This CDR3 comprises 14 residues. V was trimmed by 0 bases and J by 2 bases, leaving 11 bases between them. DNA of the CDR3: TGCAGCGTTGAAGATGGGGCGGAAACCTACGAGCAGTACTTC. The encoded protein is CSVEDGAETYEQYF.

In the case of this clone: One end of the junction varies from germline; a read error may be responsible. The V gene is TRBV7-7, the J gene TRBJ2-1; D is ambiguous. The CDR3 covers 13 residues. From germline, CDR1 is SSHAT and CDR2 FNYEAQ (reference sequence). DNA of the CDR3: TGTGCTAGCAGCTTAGAAGCCTACAATGAGCAGTTCTTC. It translates to CASSLEAYNEQFF.

The chain recombines TRBV19 with TRBJ1-6; D perhaps matches TRBD1 (6 bases). This CDR3 comprises 16 residues. Germline V CDR1 and CDR2: LNHDA, SQIVND (reference sequence). Trimming removed 1 base from V and 4 bases from J, with 11 bases in between. The CDR3 is CASSIVLDRYNSPLHF. The CDR3 nucleotides read TGTGCCAGTAGTATAGTCCTGGACAGATATAATTCACCCCTCCACTTT.

This clone was observed a handful of times. The chain is built from TRBV2 and TRBJ1-5; tentatively, D is TRBD1 (5 bases). Trimming took off 5 bases at V and 0 bases at J, with 11 bases between the two ends. Germline CDR1 SNHLY, CDR2 FYNNEI. The CDR3 loop spans 15 amino acids. CDR3 DNA: TGTGCCAGCAGTCAGGGATCGTATAGCAATCAGCCCCAGCATTTT. Amino acids: CASSQGSYSNQPQHF.

This chain connects TRBV5-1 to TRBJ1-3; D gene uncertain. Germline V gives CDR1 SGHRS, CDR2 YFSETQ. The CDR3 loop spans 19 amino acids. The V end lost 0 bases, the J end lost 4 bases, and 23 bases lay between the germline ends. CDR3 bases: TGCGCCAGCAGCTTGGATGGAAGTGTGGGGTTTTCGTCCGGAAACACCATATATTTT. This gives the protein CASSLDGSVGFSSGNTIYF. The whole variable domain, remainder taken from reference TRBV5-1 and TRBJ1-3, is KAGVTQTPRYLIKTRGQQVTLSCSPISGHRSVSWYQQTPGQGLQFLFEYFSETQRNKGNFPGRFSGRQFSNSRSEMNVSTLELGDSALYLCASSLDGSVGFSSGNTIYFGEGSWLTVV.

In this sample, this clone turned up a few times. The CDR3 DNA reads TGCGCCAGCAGTGAGTCGGAGAACACTGAAGCTTTCTTT. Protein product: CASSESENTEAFF. This chain uses TRBV10-2 with TRBJ1-1; D gene ambiguous. Deletions cut 0 bases from V and 1 base from J, with 3 bases between. This CDR3 spans 13 amino acids. Germline V CDR1 and CDR2: WSHSY, SAAADI.

V is TRBV27 and J is TRBJ2-3; D remains unclear. The CDR3 length is 15 residues. Germline V lookup: CDR1 MNHEY, CDR2 SMNVEV (reference sequence). V lost 1 base and J lost 6, with 14 bases in between. As DNA, the CDR3 is TGTGCCAGCAGTTTATTATGGAAAACGACGGATACGCAGTATTTT. This codes for CASSLLWKTTDTQYF.

The V gene is TRBV6-5, the J gene TRBJ1-4; no definite D call. CDR1 is MNHEY, CDR2 SVGAGI, per germline. V was trimmed by 7 bases and J by 6 bases, leaving 18 bases between them. The CDR3 covers 15 residues. This chain's CDR3 is CASNSVAAGYEKLFF. CDR3 sequence (DNA): TGTGCCAGCAACTCCGTCGCGGCAGGATATGAAAAACTGTTTTTT.

The chain recombines TRBV9 with TRBJ2-7, with D unresolved. There are 14 residues in the CDR3. V was pared by 0 bases and J by 0 bases, with 7 bases between. The germline V gene has CDR1 SGDLS and CDR2 YYNGEE. CDR3 residues: CASSVAVISYEQYF. The CDR3 nucleotides are TGTGCCAGCAGCGTAGCGGTCATCTCCTACGAGCAGTACTTC.

This chain joins TRBV4-3 and TRBJ1-2; D unclear. V lost 0 bases and J 3 bases, leaving 5 bases between the germline ends. The CDR3 has 13 amino acids. Germline V CDR1 and CDR2: LGHNA, YSLEER. The CDR3 DNA follows: TGCGCCAGCAGCCAAGAAGTGGACTATGGCTACACCTTC. Its protein is CASSQEVDYGYTF.

The chain employs TRBV19 and TRBJ1-3; D possibly corresponds to TRBD1 (5 bases). Trimming removed 4 bases at V and 0 bases at J, with 10 bases between. The germline CDR1 and CDR2 sequences are LNHDA and SQIVND (reference sequence). The CDR3 contains 15 residues. CDR3: CASSTAGTSGNTIYF. Here the CDR3 DNA reads TGTGCCAGTAGTACGGCCGGGACCTCTGGAAACACCATATATTTT. The full variable domain, rest sourced from reference TRBV19 and TRBJ1-3, is DGGITQSPKYLFRKEGQNVTLSCEQNLNHDAMYWYRQDPGQGLRLIYYSQIVNDFQKGDIAEGYSVSREKKESFPLTVTSAQKNPTAFYLCASSTAGTSGNTIYFGEGSWLTVV.

CDR3: CASSLISVLLAGGIAYNEQFF. The CDR3 coding sequence is TGTGCCAGCAGCTTAATTTCGGTCTTGCTAGCGGGGGGTATAGCATACAATGAGCAGTTCTTC. The V call is TRBV7-6, the J call TRBJ2-1; 11 positions match TRBD2. CDR1 is SGHVS and CDR2 is FNYEAQ in the germline V gene. The CDR3 has 21 residues. The V gene end was trimmed by 2 bases and the J gene end by 4 bases; junction bases not matched to a gene: 19.

The chain recombines TRBV7-9 with TRBJ2-5; tentative D call: TRBD2 (6 bases). The CDR3 has 14 amino acids. Trimming took off 4 bases at V and 4 bases at J, with 13 bases between the two ends. Per germline, CDR1 SEHNR and CDR2 FQNEAQ (reference sequence). The DNA for the CDR3 is TGTGCCAGCAGCTCGACTAGTCACCCAGAGACCCAGTACTTC. This encodes CASSSTSHPETQYF.

In the case of this clone: This sample includes further DNA sequences coding for the same CDR3. The chain is built from TRBV5-1 and TRBJ2-3; TRBD2 aligns across 16 bases. Per germline, CDR1 SGHRS and CDR2 YFSETQ. J lost 0 bases, V lost 3 bases, and 13 bases had no gene match. The CDR3 has 21 amino acids. The CDR3 here is CASSSTPGGTSGGASTDTQYF. CDR3 DNA sequence: TGCGCCAGCAGCTCCACCCCGGGCGGGACTAGCGGGGGGGCTAGCACAGATACGCAGTATTTT.

This CDR3 reads CASTLGGDFYNEQFF. The CDR3 DNA sequence: TGTGCCAGCACCTTGGGCGGGGACTTCTACAATGAGCAGTTCTTC. V and J are TRBV9 and TRBJ2-1; possibly TRBD2 for D (6 bases). The CDR3 contains 15 residues. The germline gives CDR1 SGDLS, CDR2 YYNGEE. Trimming removed 6 bases from V and 3 bases from J, with 16 bases in between.

The chain has TRBV2 and TRBJ2-1, with a tentative D call TRBD1 (6 bases). The V gene's germline CDR1 is SNHLY and CDR2 FYNNEI. This CDR3 has 14 residues. V lost 9 bases to trimming and J lost 4 bases, with 16 bases between them. In DNA form, the CDR3 reads TGTGCCAGGGCCCCCTTTGGGACATACAATGAGCAGTTCTTC. This codes for CARAPFGTYNEQFF.

The gene calls are TRBV5-1 and TRBJ2-1; 12 bases align to TRBD2. Germline-derived CDR1 and CDR2 are SGHRS and YFSETQ. V lost 1 base, J lost 5 bases, and 1 base stayed unmatched. This CDR3 comprises 15 residues. DNA of the CDR3: TGCGCCAGCAGCTTGCGACTAGCGGGGGACAATGAGCAGTTCTTC. Translation: CASSLRLAGDNEQFF.

The rearrangement uses TRBV5-4 and TRBJ2-3; 10 nucleotides line up with TRBD2. V was pared by 4 bases and J by 6 bases, with 8 bases of the junction left unmatched. CDR3 length: 15 amino acids. Germline CDR1 is SGHNT and CDR2 is YYREEE (reference sequence). Here the CDR3 reads CASSPSGGAPDTQYF. DNA of the CDR3: TGTGCCAGCAGCCCGAGCGGGGGGGCCCCCGATACGCAGTATTTT.

The chain employs TRBV12-5 and TRBJ2-3; no clear D. There are 15 residues in the CDR3. The germline V gene encodes CDR1 LGHNT and CDR2 FRNRAP. Trimming removed 0 bases from V and 0 bases from J, with 7 bases in between. The CDR3 coding sequence is TGTGCTAGTGGTTTGGTATTCTCCAGCACAGATACGCAGTATTTT. The encoded protein is CASGLVFSSTDTQYF.

The chain uses TRBV19 and TRBJ1-2; 8 bases align to TRBD1. Germline V gives CDR1 LNHDA, CDR2 SQIVND (reference sequence). The CDR3 totals 14 residues. V dropped 6 bases and J dropped 4; count of bases not matched to a gene: 7. The CDR3: CASSDRGGSYGYTF. In nucleotides, the CDR3 is TGTGCCAGTAGCGACAGGGGAGGTAGCTATGGCTACACCTTC.

The V and J genes are TRBV10-3 and TRBJ2-5; 7 positions agree with TRBD2. This CDR3 spans 12 amino acids. The J segment lost 4 bases and the V segment lost 5 bases, leaving 1 base of the junction unmatched. Germline values: CDR1 ENHRY, CDR2 SYGVKD. CDR3 in DNA: TGTGCCATCAGTCCGGGGGGAGAGACCCAGTACTTC. It yields the protein CAISPGGETQYF.

The chain couples TRBV20-1 to TRBJ2-3, with D hard to call. Germline V lookup: CDR1 DFQATT, CDR2 SNEGSKA (reference sequence). V was pared by 3 bases and J by 11 bases, with 12 bases between. This CDR3 comprises 11 residues. DNA of the CDR3: TGCAGTGCTAGGAAAGGTGGTGAGCAGTATTTT. Protein sequence: CSARKGGEQYF.

This clone turned up a few times. The chain links TRBV7-2 to TRBJ2-3; 14 bases align to TRBD2. Germline assignment: CDR1 SGHTA and CDR2 FQGNSA. With V trimmed by 5 bases and J by 2 bases, 6 bases remained unmatched. This CDR3 is built from 17 residues. The CDR3 DNA sequence: TGTGCCAGCAGCACGGGACTAGCGGGGGCCCTCACAGATACGCAGTATTTT. It codes for CASSTGLAGALTDTQYF.

V is TRBV7-2 and J is TRBJ2-5; D is possibly TRBD2 (5 bases). V was trimmed by 0 bases and J by 5 bases, leaving 13 bases between them. The CDR3 spans 15 residues. Germline lookup yields CDR1 SGHTA and CDR2 FQGNSA. The CDR3 sequence: CASSLAIGVGETQYF. CDR3 coding DNA: TGTGCCAGCAGCTTAGCGATCGGGGTGGGGGAGACCCAGTACTTC.